This is a list of T cell receptor beta chains from one sample in a study of shared clonotypes between healthy human individuals. Sequencing used immunoSEQ multiplex PCR; TCRdb keeps in-frame clones, though not all of them. The repertoire holds around 610,000 clones, with roughly 95% as singletons. Material for sequencing was naive CD8+ T cells sorted from blood. The receptors here all came from a woman in her twenties or thirties in good health. CDR3s leave out the opening cysteine and the closing phenylalanine or tryptophan. Each record gives: V gene, J gene, CDR3 protein.

v_call: TRBV6-5
j_call: TRBJ2-7
cdr3_aa: ASSPILGHYEQY

v_call: TRBV6-1
j_call: TRBJ2-5
cdr3_aa: ASSGTSGIVETQY

v_call: TRBV7-6
j_call: TRBJ2-1
cdr3_aa: ASSFDSSYNEQF

v_call: TRBV4-1
j_call: TRBJ1-1
cdr3_aa: ASSTPGSGLNTEAF

v_call: TRBV11-2
j_call: TRBJ2-7
cdr3_aa: ASSLPGGVAGVRSYEQY

v_call: TRBV27
j_call: TRBJ2-7
cdr3_aa: ASRLAGGPYEQY

v_call: TRBV6-1
j_call: TRBJ1-2
cdr3_aa: ASSEIEASNFYGYT

v_call: TRBV10-2
j_call: TRBJ2-7
cdr3_aa: ASSDIPPAYEQY

v_call: TRBV5-6
j_call: TRBJ1-5
cdr3_aa: ASSLWGSQPQH

v_call: TRBV29-1
j_call: TRBJ2-7
cdr3_aa: SVYGQEQY

v_call: TRBV27
j_call: TRBJ2-5
cdr3_aa: ASSPGFTGETQY

v_call: TRBV28
j_call: TRBJ2-7
cdr3_aa: ASSPTGLAGTLHYEQY

v_call: TRBV2
j_call: TRBJ2-3
cdr3_aa: ASREGGSYRTDTQY

v_call: TRBV27
j_call: TRBJ1-1
cdr3_aa: ASSFGLNTEAF

v_call: TRBV5-1
j_call: TRBJ2-2
cdr3_aa: ASSLPGGMYTGELF

v_call: TRBV6-5
j_call: TRBJ2-1
cdr3_aa: ASSPSASSYNEQF

v_call: TRBV27
j_call: TRBJ1-1
cdr3_aa: ASSFAGVGTEAF

v_call: TRBV19
j_call: TRBJ2-6
cdr3_aa: ASSIGFGDLNSGANVLT

v_call: TRBV6-5
j_call: TRBJ1-6
cdr3_aa: ASSSTGSDSPLH

v_call: TRBV7-9
j_call: TRBJ2-2
cdr3_aa: ASSHDLSTGELF

v_call: TRBV4-1
j_call: TRBJ2-7
cdr3_aa: ASSQVLTRGSYEQY

v_call: TRBV27
j_call: TRBJ2-1
cdr3_aa: ASNGGLVSYNEQF

v_call: TRBV11-2
j_call: TRBJ1-5
cdr3_aa: ASSLDVYQPQH

v_call: TRBV13
j_call: TRBJ2-3
cdr3_aa: ASSPRGQGEDTQY

v_call: TRBV7-3
j_call: TRBJ2-1
cdr3_aa: ASSPLAGSSYNEQF

v_call: TRBV28
j_call: TRBJ1-2
cdr3_aa: ASRVQGANYGYT

v_call: TRBV28
j_call: TRBJ1-4
cdr3_aa: ASRDTGGYEKLF

v_call: TRBV4-2
j_call: TRBJ2-7
cdr3_aa: ASSQEMTSESYEQY

v_call: TRBV28
j_call: TRBJ2-7
cdr3_aa: ASSLGMGQTSSYEQY

v_call: TRBV11-2
j_call: TRBJ2-1
cdr3_aa: ASSTSGLHNEQF

v_call: TRBV10-3
j_call: TRBJ1-5
cdr3_aa: ATSQREGPYSNQPQH

v_call: TRBV19
j_call: TRBJ2-7
cdr3_aa: ASSIGRGPLYEQY

v_call: TRBV9
j_call: TRBJ2-2
cdr3_aa: ASSVGSGRALGELF

v_call: TRBV27
j_call: TRBJ2-7
cdr3_aa: ASGTGSSYEQY

v_call: TRBV14
j_call: TRBJ1-2
cdr3_aa: ASSQAHTSYGYT

v_call: TRBV29-1
j_call: TRBJ2-1
cdr3_aa: SVPQITGGSYNEQF

v_call: TRBV4-1
j_call: TRBJ1-5
cdr3_aa: ASSQVGTPNQPQH

v_call: TRBV19
j_call: TRBJ1-2
cdr3_aa: ASSIQQGIDYT

v_call: TRBV5-6
j_call: TRBJ2-1
cdr3_aa: ASNPSLGDEQF

v_call: TRBV5-4
j_call: TRBJ1-2
cdr3_aa: ASSTGTPGGYGYT